This T cell receptor beta chain was documented in a study of OX40 agonist ivuxolimab in advanced cancers. For the study at large: Patients received ivuxolimab, an intravenous treatment, every 2 weeks at 0.01 to 10 mg/kg. General observations from the study: At doses 0.1 to 3.0 mg/kg, CD4+ and CD8+ clones expanded. Partial responders at 0.1-3.0 mg/kg showed near-lowest clonal expansion. Low normalized clonal expansion also occurred in some nonresponding patients.

V lost 5 bases to trimming and J lost 5 bases, with 12 bases between them. In germline, CDR1 is ENHRY, CDR2 SYGVKD. The CDR3 covers 13 residues. On this clone: No antigen is known for it.

Using immunoSEQ multiplex PCR, the repertoire was profiled, and TCRdb retains in-frame clones only, with some absent. Of tens of thousands of clones in the sample, 85% to 90% were seen once. The clonotype originates from an adult with an advanced solid tumor such as melanoma, head and neck, liver or kidney cancer. This chain links TRBV10-3 with TRBJ2-5; tentative D call: TRBD1 (6 bases). The starting material was CD4+ or CD8+ T cells sorted from blood, obtained in a trial of the OX40 agonist ivuxolimab. Here the CDR3 reads CAISKTGMETQYF. The CDR3 region has the DNA TGTGCCATCAGTAAAACAGGGATGGAGACCCAGTACTTC.